The T cell receptor beta chain under discussion was sequenced for a study of human CD8 memory T cell subsets. TPEX cells were CCR7+ PD-1+ TIGIT+ early memory CD8+ T cells with exhausted-like traits. The PBMC came from buffy coats of healthy donors. RNA came from duplicate vials of roughly 150,000 sorted CD8+ T cells per subset. This clonotype counts as medium-sized (0.01 to 0.1%) by frequency. CDR3 length: 16 residues. Germline V gene sequence: CDR1 SGDLS, CDR2 YYNGEE. TCR beta libraries were made by UMI-labeled 5' RACE. With the 5' RACE reads reprocessed, TCRdb shows one record per CDR3 protein and no DNA. The table for this sample gives around 10,000 distinct CDR3 sequences.

This rearrangement joins TRBV9 to TRBJ1-1; TCRdb indicates TRBD1, and absent DNA this call remains unverified. The source is a human donor in good health. Sequenced sample: CD8+ T cells from PBMCs. The CDR3 region is CASSVAGTGRNTEAFF.